This T cell receptor beta chain was sequenced for a study of blood T cell repertoires in COVID-19 (dated by TCRdb to about 2020). Regarding the study in general: Collaborator samples came from the United States, Italy and Spain and covered acute and convalescent phases of COVID-19. The material from the prospective study consisted of cDNA or gDNA derived from T cells, B-cell-depleted T cells, or PBMCs. The dataset comprised deeply sampled blood TCRbeta repertoires from subjects exposed to, actively infected with, or recovered from COVID-19. The repertoires were made available in a free public database intended to serve as a resource for research on the immune response to SARS-CoV-2. Samples came from the ongoing ImmuneRACE study (first 160 participants) plus 1,254 subjects from 6 global collaborators. Sample metadata almost always included a de-identified subject ID, COVID-19 status, age in years and sex. HLA class I and class II types, where available, came from metadata supplied by the sample provider rather than from assay-based typing. General study outcomes and caveats: The quantity of clinical and demographic metadata differed by source and by participant and was supplied without curation.

Worth noting for this clone: Its antigen remains undetermined. Per-nucleotide qualities are absent, and no much larger clonotype sits a single base away.

Taken from the germline V gene, the CDR1 and CDR2 loops are MNHEY and SVGAGI. From its cysteine to its phenylalanine, the CDR3 spans 14 amino acids. Solely the CDR3 DNA is kept, with 42 bases framed from the first base. V is clipped by 6 bases and J by 2 bases, and the sequence between their germline boundaries is 11 bases long. TCRbeta CDR3 regions were amplified from genomic DNA by means of the immunoSEQ Assay, a bias-controlled multiplex PCR. The paper's data handling went like this. Within the assay, amplification of reference gene primers was used to estimate how many nucleated cells each sample contained. Sequence reads were collapsed and filtered to measure the absolute abundance of every unique TCRbeta CDR3 rearrangement. For each sample, productive Simpson clonality was calculated as the square root of Simpson's diversity index across productive rearrangements. TCRdb holds this immuneACCESS table with in-frame rearrangements only. Some clones are missing; in checked studies, unresolved V genes explain under half, and the rest has no known cause. The DNA was the basis for D and trimming; V, J and clone size are from that table. This sample has about 280,000 clones in its table, and nearly 90% of those were observed once. The top ten hold 9% to 9.5% of the sample.

Collaborating institutions collected whole blood in K2EDTA tubes following their own protocols. For TCRbeta analysis, collaborators shipped samples in one of three forms: frozen whole blood, isolated PBMCs, or DNA extracted from either of those sample types. The sequenced sample consisted of peripheral blood. The chain uses TRBV6-5 and TRBJ1-5; no D gene can be assigned with confidence. The receptor comes from a man between 18 and 29 years old with active or convalescent COVID-19. The DNA is as follows: TGTGCCAGCAGGGGGAGGGATGGCAATCAGCCCCAGCATTTT. The encoded protein is CASRGRDGNQPQHF.